This TCR beta chain emerged from a study of Tregs in tolerant kidney transplant recipients. The CDR3 length is 16 residues. Germline V lookup: CDR1 LNHDA, CDR2 SQIVND (reference sequence). The trim removed 2 bases at V and 2 bases at J, leaving 6 bases unmatched. Whole-study findings and limits: Biological reproducibility was not directly addressed in this study. Tregs expanded with activated donor B cells seemed most donor-specific. Validation in larger populations is needed because few patients were studied.

Recipients received nonmyeloablative bone marrow transplants from related graft donors, with transient mixed chimerism. Unstimulated regulatory T cells (CD4+CD25+CD127-), CD4+CD25- non-regulatory cells, CD4 and CD8 cells were FACS-sorted from thawed PBMCs. Details on this clone: The antigen is unknown. The read comes to an end 3 residues before the CDR3 does, leaving the germline J gene to fill in the end.

The method was immunoSEQ multiplex PCR; TCRdb's version includes in-frame clones alone and lacks a portion of them. This specimen shows about 31,000 clones; the ten leading clones hold 1.8%. The source material was CD4+ T cells from blood (PBMCs), sampled 24 months after the transplant. The sequence derives from a human patient who received a combined kidney and bone marrow transplant. Some T cells could come from the graft donor. V is TRBV19 and J is TRBJ2-3, with 8 bases identical to TRBD2. The sequenced CDR3 bases are TGTGCCAGTAGTATATGGTCTAGCGGGTACACAGATACG. The encoded protein is CASSIWSSGYTDT. The full CDR3 protein reads CASSIWSSGYTDTQYF.